This passage covers 5 T cell receptor beta chains from one sample sequenced in a study of CD8 T cells in Susac syndrome. With random hexamers, 0.5 to 1 ug RNA was reverse transcribed. TCRdb re-analysed the immunoSEQ multiplex PCR reads in MiXCR, keeping a single row per CDR3 protein. Of under 200,000 distinct CDR3 sequences listed, roughly nine tenths were seen once; the top ten hold over 0.075%. The specimen sequenced was CD4+ T cells from PBMCs. The receptors were gathered from a human donor with Susac syndrome.

The chain employs TRBV2 and TRBJ2-1; no reliable D call. The CDR3 spans 13 residues. Germline CDR1 reads SNHLY; CDR2 reads FYNNEI. Trimming left V 8 bases short and J 4 bases short, with 12 bases between. Here the CDR3 reads CASGLDSYNEQFF. CDR3 coding DNA: TGTGCCAGCGGGCTAGATTCGTACAATGAGCAGTTCTTC.

This chain links TRBV9 with TRBJ2-3; 9 nucleotides agree with TRBD1. The CDR3 covers 14 residues. With V trimmed by 3 bases and J by 5 bases, 4 bases remained unmatched. Germline values: CDR1 SGDLS, CDR2 YYNGEE. For the CDR3, the DNA is TGTGCCAGCAGCGCTGGACAGGGGAGAGATACGCAGTATTTT. This sequence encodes CASSAGQGRDTQYF.

The chain uses TRBV19 and TRBJ2-5; TRBD2 aligns across 7 bases. CDR1 and CDR2 (germline): LNHDA, SQIVND (reference sequence). V trimming: 3 bases; J trimming: 0 bases; junction bases outside the gene matches: 7. The CDR3 is made up of 16 amino acids. This CDR3 reads CASSMPRENHQETQYF. The CDR3 DNA sequence: TGTGCCAGTAGTATGCCGCGGGAGAATCACCAAGAGACCCAGTACTTC.

This clonotype was seen only a few times. The chain combines TRBV6-4 with TRBJ2-3, with 10 bases identical to TRBD2. Germline trimming cut 6 bases from V and 3 bases from J; bases unmatched to any gene: 9. This CDR3 has 16 residues. Germline loops: CDR1 MRHNA, CDR2 SNTAGT. The DNA for the CDR3 is TGTGCCAGCAGCCGGGGGCTAGCGGGAGCGACAGATACGCAGTATTTT. This gives the protein CASSRGLAGATDTQYF.

The chain is built from TRBV6-2 or TRBV6-3 and TRBJ2-7; maybe TRBD1 (5 bases). Germline V CDR1 and CDR2: MNHEY, SVGEGT. V lost 6 bases and J lost 5, with 17 bases in between. This CDR3 contains 14 residues. In nucleotides, the CDR3 is TGTGCCAGCAGACCCCGACAGTTTACCAACGAGCAGTACTTC. Translating it yields CASRPRQFTNEQYF.